The rows below give T cell receptor beta chains drawn from one sample of a study of identical twins. TCRdb processed the 5' RACE reads anew with MiXCR; each CDR3 protein has one entry. In the table there are about 890,000 distinct CDR3 sequences, about 12% of which are singletons. This sample also appeared in a second study, on yellow fever vaccine responses in identical twins.

The sequencing input was PBMCs. The receptors were gathered from a woman aged 18-29 years in good health. The CDR3 runs from the conserved cysteine through the conserved F or W. Each record gives: J gene, clone size, D gene, V gene, CDR3 protein, CDR3 DNA. A D gene is named only where the DNA matches it firmly. Clone size is stated in some rows and not others, as once, few, many or a class when expanded.

TRBJ2-3 | few | TRBD2 | TRBV6-2/TRBV6-3 | CASRRDKELTSVGGRDTQYF | TGTGCCAGCAGGCGAGATAAGGAATTGACTAGCGTGGGGGGGAGAGATACGCAGTATTTT
TRBJ2-7 | few | TRBD1 | TRBV27 | CASSSPLRDRGYEQYF | TGTGCCAGCAGTTCGCCCCTCCGGGACAGGGGCTACGAGCAGTACTTC
TRBJ2-2 | . | . | TRBV3-1 | CASSQDYPNTGTGELFF | TGTGCCAGCAGCCAAGATTACCCAAATACGGGCACCGGGGAGCTGTTTTTT
TRBJ2-7 | few | TRBD1 | TRBV28 | CASSWKIDRAKWEQYF | TGTGCCAGCAGTTGGAAAATTGACAGGGCGAAATGGGAGCAGTACTTC
TRBJ1-2 | many | . | TRBV5-1 | CASSLVAGANYGYTF | TGCGCCAGCAGCTTGGTGGCAGGAGCAAACTATGGCTACACCTTC
TRBJ1-2 | few | TRBD1 | TRBV7-2 | CASSTRQGASYTF | TGTGCCAGCAGCACCCGACAGGGGGCTAGCTACACCTTC
TRBJ2-5 | . | . | TRBV7-9 | CASSAMGGQMETQYF | TGTGCCAGCAGCGCTATGGGGGGTCAAATGGAGACCCAGTACTTC
TRBJ2-5 | . | TRBD2 | TRBV5-5 | CASSFGASGVPRETQYF | TGTGCCAGCAGCTTTGGGGCTAGCGGGGTTCCAAGGGAGACCCAGTACTTC
TRBJ2-7 | . | . | TRBV10-2 | CASSEDSGYEQYF | TGCGCCAGCAGTGAAGATAGTGGCTACGAGCAGTACTTC
TRBJ2-2 | . | TRBD1 | TRBV12-3/TRBV12-4 | CASSYDRGVATGELFF | TGTGCCAGCAGTTACGACAGGGGGGTCGCCACCGGGGAGCTGTTTTTT
TRBJ2-5 | . | . | TRBV20-1 | CSARDAASVQETQYF | TGCAGTGCTAGAGATGCGGCTAGCGTCCAAGAGACCCAGTACTTC
TRBJ2-1 | few | TRBD2 | TRBV12-3/TRBV12-4 | CASSFRTSGIYNEQFF | TGTGCCAGCAGTTTTAGGACTAGCGGGATCTACAATGAGCAGTTCTTC
TRBJ2-2 | few | TRBD1 | TRBV5-5 | CASSMGQRPNTGELFF | TGTGCCAGCAGTATGGGACAGCGCCCAAACACCGGGGAGCTGTTTTTT
TRBJ2-7 | . | . | TRBV7-8 | CASSTRGEQYF | TGTGCCAGCAGCACGCGGGGAGAGCAGTACTTC
TRBJ2-1 | . | TRBD2 | TRBV12-5 | CASGLQTSGDEQFF | TGTGCTAGTGGTTTGCAGACTAGCGGAGATGAGCAGTTCTTC
TRBJ2-4 | . | . | TRBV12-3/TRBV12-4 | CASSLGLNRAKNIQYF | TGTGCCAGCAGTTTGGGCCTCAACCGGGCCAAAAACATTCAGTACTTC
TRBJ2-1 | once | . | TRBV7-6 | CASSLDLSMLDEQFF | TGTGCCAGCAGCTTAGACCTGAGTATGTTGGATGAGCAGTTCTTC
TRBJ2-7 | few | TRBD2 | TRBV6-1 | CASTRTSGGYEQYF | TGTGCCAGCACCCGGACTAGCGGGGGCTACGAGCAGTACTTC
TRBJ1-1 | few | TRBD1 | TRBV5-1 | CASSFQGQGSAEAFF | TGCGCCAGCAGCTTTCAAGGACAGGGGTCGGCTGAAGCTTTCTTT
TRBJ2-1 | many | TRBD2 | TRBV20-1 | CSARGTSGRDGEQFF | TGCAGTGCTAGAGGCACTAGCGGGAGGGATGGTGAGCAGTTCTTC
TRBJ1-5 | many | . | TRBV12-3/TRBV12-4 | CASSYGGLSNQPQHF | TGTGCCAGCAGTTACGGCGGTCTGAGCAATCAGCCCCAGCATTTT
TRBJ2-1 | few | TRBD2 | TRBV3-1 | CASSHRTSGRDYNEQFF | TGTGCCAGCAGCCATCGGACTAGCGGGAGGGACTACAATGAGCAGTTCTTC
TRBJ2-1 | . | TRBD2 | TRBV25-1 | CASSPNSGSSYNEQFF | TGTGCCAGCAGTCCAAATAGCGGGAGCTCCTACAATGAGCAGTTCTTC
TRBJ1-2 | . | TRBD1 | TRBV7-9 | CASSYTGGGDGYTF | TGTGCCAGCAGTTACACAGGGGGCGGCGATGGCTACACCTTC
TRBJ2-7 | . | . | TRBV29-1 | CSVGTPARYEQYF | TGCAGCGTTGGGACCCCAGCGAGGTACGAGCAGTACTTC
TRBJ2-4 | . | . | TRBV10-3 | CAISESSAGGTVDIQYF | TGTGCCATCAGTGAGTCCTCGGCTGGGGGTACAGTCGACATTCAGTACTTC
TRBJ2-7 | few | . | TRBV9 | CASSVEAGTEVYEQYF | TGTGCCAGCAGCGTAGAGGCGGGGACAGAGGTCTACGAGCAGTACTTC
TRBJ2-3 | few | TRBD1 | TRBV3-1 | CASSLGPGGTITQYF | TGTGCCAGCAGCCTCGGGCCAGGGGGCACTATTACGCAGTATTTT
TRBJ2-1 | few | . | TRBV2 | CASSEAGGVGNEQFF | TGTGCCAGCAGTGAAGCAGGGGGGGTGGGTAATGAGCAGTTCTTC
TRBJ2-5 | few | . | TRBV10-3 | CAIRPPGQETQYF | TGTGCCATCCGGCCCCCAGGCCAAGAGACCCAGTACTTC
TRBJ2-7 | . | TRBD2 | TRBV20-1 | CSARDLAGGKPYEQYF | TGCAGTGCTAGAGATCTGGCGGGAGGGAAACCCTACGAGCAGTACTTC
TRBJ2-7 | . | TRBD1 | TRBV2 | CASSVETGTYEQYF | TGTGCCAGCAGTGTGGAGACAGGGACCTACGAGCAGTACTTC
TRBJ2-3 | few | TRBD2 | TRBV29-1 | CSVIVAGVSDTQYF | TGCAGCGTTATCGTAGCGGGAGTTTCAGATACGCAGTATTTT
TRBJ1-4 | few | . | TRBV5-1 | CASSFQGTGNEKLFF | TGCGCCAGCAGCTTCCAGGGGACCGGTAATGAAAAACTGTTTTTT
TRBJ2-2 | . | . | TRBV20-1 | CSARRVHTGELFF | TGCAGTGCCCGGAGGGTCCACACCGGGGAGCTGTTTTTT
TRBJ2-2 | few | . | TRBV3-1 | CASSIATGELFF | TGTGCCAGCAGCATAGCCACCGGGGAGCTGTTTTTT
TRBJ2-5 | many | . | TRBV12-3/TRBV12-4 | CASSPLVTETQYF | TGTGCCAGCAGTCCACTAGTAACAGAGACCCAGTACTTC
TRBJ2-1 | few | . | TRBV4-1 | CASSQAWGAIDEQFF | TGCGCCAGCAGCCAAGCTTGGGGGGCTATCGATGAGCAGTTCTTC
TRBJ1-1 | . | . | TRBV10-3 | CAISESGTVAFF | TGTGCCATCAGTGAGTCCGGAACGGTCGCTTTCTTT
TRBJ2-1 | . | TRBD1 | TRBV15 | CATSRTGGNEQFF | TGTGCCACCAGCAGGACAGGGGGAAATGAGCAGTTCTTC
TRBJ2-2 | few | . | TRBV25-1 | CASRGLGTANTGELFF | TGTGCCAGCAGAGGACTCGGGACGGCGAACACCGGGGAGCTGTTTTTT